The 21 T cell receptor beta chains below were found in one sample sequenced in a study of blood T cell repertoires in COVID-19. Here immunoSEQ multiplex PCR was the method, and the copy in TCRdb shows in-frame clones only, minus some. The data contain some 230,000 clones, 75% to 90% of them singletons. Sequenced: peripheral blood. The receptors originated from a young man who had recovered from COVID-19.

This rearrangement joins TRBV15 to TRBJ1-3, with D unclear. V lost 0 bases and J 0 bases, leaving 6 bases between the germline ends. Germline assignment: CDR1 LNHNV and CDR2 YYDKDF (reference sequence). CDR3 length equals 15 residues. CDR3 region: CATSRDLVSGNTIYF. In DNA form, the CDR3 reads TGTGCCACCAGCAGAGATCTCGTCTCTGGAAACACCATATATTTT.

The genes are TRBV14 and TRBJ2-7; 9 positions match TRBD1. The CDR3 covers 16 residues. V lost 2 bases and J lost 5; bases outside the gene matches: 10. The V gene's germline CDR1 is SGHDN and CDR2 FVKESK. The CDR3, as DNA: TGTGCCAGCAGCCAACCTCGACAGGGGGGGGCTCACGAGCAGTACTTC. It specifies CASSQPRQGGAHEQYF.

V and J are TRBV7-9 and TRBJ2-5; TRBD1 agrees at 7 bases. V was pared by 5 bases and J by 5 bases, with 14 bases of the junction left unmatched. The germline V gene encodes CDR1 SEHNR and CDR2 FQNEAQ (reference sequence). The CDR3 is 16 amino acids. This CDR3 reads CASSPLPGQLGETQYF. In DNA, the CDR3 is TGTGCCAGCAGCCCACTCCCGGGACAGCTAGGGGAGACCCAGTACTTC.

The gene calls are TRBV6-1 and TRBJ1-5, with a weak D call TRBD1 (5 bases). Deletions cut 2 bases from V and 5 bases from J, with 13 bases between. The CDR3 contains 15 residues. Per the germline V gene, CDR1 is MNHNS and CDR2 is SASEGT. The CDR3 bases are TGTGCCAGCAGTGAAAGGAGGGTGGGGGATCAGCCCCAGCATTTT. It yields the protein CASSERRVGDQPQHF.

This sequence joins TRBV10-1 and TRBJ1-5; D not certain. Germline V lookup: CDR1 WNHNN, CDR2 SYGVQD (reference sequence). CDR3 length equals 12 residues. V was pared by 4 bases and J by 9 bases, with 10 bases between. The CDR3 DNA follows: TGCGCCAGCAGTGGCTCGGGAGGGCCCCAGCATTTT. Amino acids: CASSGSGGPQHF.

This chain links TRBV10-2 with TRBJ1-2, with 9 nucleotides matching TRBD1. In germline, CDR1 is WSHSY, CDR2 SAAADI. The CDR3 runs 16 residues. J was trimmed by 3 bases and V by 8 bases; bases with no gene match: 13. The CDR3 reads CASYVSRQGGDYGYTF. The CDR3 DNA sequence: TGCGCCAGCTACGTAAGCCGACAGGGGGGGGACTATGGCTACACCTTC.

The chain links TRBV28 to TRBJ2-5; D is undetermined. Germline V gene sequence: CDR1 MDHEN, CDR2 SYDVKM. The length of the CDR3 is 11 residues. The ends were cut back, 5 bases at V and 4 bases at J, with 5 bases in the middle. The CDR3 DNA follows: TGTGCCAGCAGTCCAGGAGAGACCCAGTACTTC. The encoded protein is CASSPGETQYF.

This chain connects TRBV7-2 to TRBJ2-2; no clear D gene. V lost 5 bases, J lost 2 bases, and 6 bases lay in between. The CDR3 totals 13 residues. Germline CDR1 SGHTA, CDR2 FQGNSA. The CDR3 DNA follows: TGTGCCAGCAGCCCCCTCAACACCGGGGAGCTGTTTTTT. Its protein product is CASSPLNTGELFF.

CDR3 coding DNA: TGTGCCAGCAGCTTAGCTAAAAGACAGGCTAACTATGGCTACACCTTC. Amino acid sequence: CASSLAKRQANYGYTF. The chain employs TRBV7-9 and TRBJ1-2; the D gene is possibly TRBD1 (6 bases). The CDR3 has 16 amino acids. Deletions cut 0 bases from V and 0 bases from J, with 11 bases between. CDR1 and CDR2 (germline): SEHNR, FQNEAQ (reference sequence).

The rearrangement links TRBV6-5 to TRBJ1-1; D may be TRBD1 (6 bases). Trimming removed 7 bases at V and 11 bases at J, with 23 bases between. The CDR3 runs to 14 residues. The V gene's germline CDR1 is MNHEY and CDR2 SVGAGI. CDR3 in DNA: TGTGCCAGCACCCAAGGGTACAGGGAAACTCCGGCTTTCTTT. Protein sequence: CASTQGYRETPAFF.

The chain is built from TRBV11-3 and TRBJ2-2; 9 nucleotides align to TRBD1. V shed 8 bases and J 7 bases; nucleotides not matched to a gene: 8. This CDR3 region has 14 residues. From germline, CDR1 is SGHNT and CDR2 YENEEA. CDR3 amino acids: CASAGQGGIGELFF. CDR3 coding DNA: TGTGCCAGCGCGGGACAGGGTGGTATCGGGGAGCTGTTTTTT. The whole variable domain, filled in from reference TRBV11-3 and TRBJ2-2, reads EAGVVQSPRYKIIEKKQPVAFWCNPISGHNTLYWYLQNLGQGPELLIRYENEEAVDDSQLPKDRFSAERLKGVDSTLKIQPAELGDSAVYLCASAGQGGIGELFFGEGSRLTVL.

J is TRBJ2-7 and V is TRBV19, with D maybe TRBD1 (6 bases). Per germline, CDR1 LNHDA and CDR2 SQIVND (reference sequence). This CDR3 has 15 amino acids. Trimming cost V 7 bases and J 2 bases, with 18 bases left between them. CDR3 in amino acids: CASTTQGKGTYEQYF. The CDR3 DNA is TGTGCCAGTACAACACAGGGAAAGGGAACCTACGAGCAGTACTTC.

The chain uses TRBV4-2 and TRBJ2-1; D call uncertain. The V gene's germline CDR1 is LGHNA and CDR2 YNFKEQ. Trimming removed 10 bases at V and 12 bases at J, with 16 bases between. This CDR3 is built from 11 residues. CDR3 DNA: TGTGCCACAGCGCATGAGGTTGGGCAGTTCTTC. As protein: CATAHEVGQFF.

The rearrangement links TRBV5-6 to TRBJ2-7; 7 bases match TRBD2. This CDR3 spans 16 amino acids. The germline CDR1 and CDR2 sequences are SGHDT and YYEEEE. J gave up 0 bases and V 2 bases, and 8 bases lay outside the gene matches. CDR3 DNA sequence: TGTGCCAGCAGCTTCCGGGCGGGGGACCTCTCCTACGAGCAGTACTTC. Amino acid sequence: CASSFRAGDLSYEQYF.

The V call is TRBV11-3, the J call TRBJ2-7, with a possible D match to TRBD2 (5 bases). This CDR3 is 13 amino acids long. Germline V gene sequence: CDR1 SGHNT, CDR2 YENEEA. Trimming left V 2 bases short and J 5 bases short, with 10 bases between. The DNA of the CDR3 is TGTGCCAGCAGCTTACGGTCGCGGGACGAGCAGTACTTC. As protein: CASSLRSRDEQYF.

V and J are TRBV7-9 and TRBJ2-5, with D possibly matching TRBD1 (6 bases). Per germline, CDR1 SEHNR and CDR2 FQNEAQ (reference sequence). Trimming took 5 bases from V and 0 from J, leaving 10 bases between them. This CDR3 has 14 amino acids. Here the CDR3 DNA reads TGTGCCAGCAGCCGGAGGACAGACCAAGAGACCCAGTACTTC. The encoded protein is CASSRRTDQETQYF.

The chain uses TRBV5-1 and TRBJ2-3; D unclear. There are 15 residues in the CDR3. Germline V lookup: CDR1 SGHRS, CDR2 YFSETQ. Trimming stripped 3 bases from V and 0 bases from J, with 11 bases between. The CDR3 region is CASSWSVSSTDTQYF. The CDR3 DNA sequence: TGCGCCAGCAGCTGGAGCGTATCTAGCACAGATACGCAGTATTTT.

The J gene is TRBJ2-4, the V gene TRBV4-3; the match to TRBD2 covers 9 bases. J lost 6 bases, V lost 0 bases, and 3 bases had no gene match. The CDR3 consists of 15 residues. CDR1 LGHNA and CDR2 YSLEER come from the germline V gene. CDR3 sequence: CASSQEQRGVNIQYF. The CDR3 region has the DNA TGCGCCAGCAGCCAAGAGCAGCGGGGGGTAAACATTCAGTACTTC.

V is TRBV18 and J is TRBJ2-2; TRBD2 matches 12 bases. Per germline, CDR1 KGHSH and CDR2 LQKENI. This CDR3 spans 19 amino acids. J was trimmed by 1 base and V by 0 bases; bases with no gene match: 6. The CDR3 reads CASSPPRLAGAMNTGELFF. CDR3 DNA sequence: TGTGCCAGCTCACCACCGCGACTAGCGGGGGCCATGAACACCGGGGAGCTGTTTTTT.

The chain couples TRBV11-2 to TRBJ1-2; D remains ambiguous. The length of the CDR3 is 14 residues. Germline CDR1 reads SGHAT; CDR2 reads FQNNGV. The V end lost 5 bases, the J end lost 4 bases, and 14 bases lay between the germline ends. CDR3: CASSLQNRGYGYTF. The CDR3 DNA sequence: TGTGCCAGCAGCCTACAAAACCGAGGCTATGGCTACACCTTC. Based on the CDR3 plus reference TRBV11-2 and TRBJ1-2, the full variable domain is EAGVAQSPRYKIIEKRQSVAFWCNPISGHATLYWYQQILGQGPKLLIQFQNNGVVDDSQLPKDRFSAERLKGVDSTLKIQPAKLEDSAVYLCASSLQNRGYGYTFGSGTRLTVV.

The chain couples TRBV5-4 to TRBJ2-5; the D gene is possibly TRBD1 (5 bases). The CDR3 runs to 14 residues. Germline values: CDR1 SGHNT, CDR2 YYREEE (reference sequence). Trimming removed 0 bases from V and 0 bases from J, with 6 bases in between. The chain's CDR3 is CASSLGQYQETQYF. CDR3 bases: TGTGCCAGCAGCTTGGGACAGTACCAAGAGACCCAGTACTTC.